Included here is one TCR beta chain sequence, with context. It has no known antigen specificity. The input lacks base qualities; no much larger clone sits a single base away. The immunoSEQ Assay, a bias-controlled multiplex PCR, was used to amplify TCRbeta CDR3 regions from genomic DNA. The published analysis was carried out like this. Nucleated cell counts per sample were estimated from amplification of reference gene primers within the assay. To quantify the absolute abundance of each unique TCRbeta CDR3 rearrangement, sequence reads were collapsed and filtered. For each sample, productive Simpson clonality was calculated as the square root of Simpson's diversity index over productive rearrangements. TCRdb carries this immuneACCESS record with in-frame sequences only. Its versions omit some clonotypes, under half of them owing to an unresolved V gene in the studies checked, with the rest unexplained. V and J calls and clone size are given by that table; D and trimming were obtained from the DNA. The sample records approximately 50,000 clones, 82% of which are singletons. In total, the top ten clones hold 11% of the sample.

The record originates from a study of blood T cell repertoires in COVID-19 (dated by TCRdb to the early 2020s). In the study overall: Samples from collaborators originated in the United States, Italy and Spain and spanned both the acute and convalescent phases of COVID-19. Subjects who had been exposed to COVID-19, were actively infected with it, or had recovered from it provided the deeply sampled blood TCRbeta repertoires that made up the dataset. Where available, HLA class I and class II types were obtained from metadata supplied by the sample provider rather than from assay-based typing. The prospective study material was composed of cDNA or gDNA derived from T cells, B-cell-depleted T cells, or PBMCs. Samples were obtained from the ongoing ImmuneRACE study (first 160 participants) and from 950 to 1,500 subjects provided by 6 global collaborators. Nearly every sample came with metadata listing a de-identified subject ID, COVID-19 status, age in years and sex. The repertoires were made available in a free public database intended to serve as a resource for research on the immune response to SARS-CoV-2. The study at large found these results: Clinical and demographic metadata were provided uncurated, with the amount varying by source and participant.

One collaborating source in Seattle enrolled patients while the patients were actively infected and followed the patients over time throughout the course of disease. Collaborating institutions collected whole blood in K2EDTA tubes following their own protocols. For TCRbeta analysis, collaborators shipped samples as frozen whole blood, isolated PBMCs, or DNA extracted from either of those sample types. The CDR3 spans 14 residues, from the cysteine through the phenylalanine. Solely the CDR3 DNA is kept, with 42 bases framed from the first base. Trimming takes 6 bases from V and 6 bases from J, and the germline ends sit 17 bases apart. For CDR1 and CDR2, the germline V gene (reference sequence) lists LNHDA and SQIVND.

This sequence originates from a man older than 75 with COVID-19, enrolled during active disease. Sequenced sample: peripheral blood. The V gene is TRBV19 and the J gene is TRBJ1-1, and perhaps TRBD1 as D gene, on 5 matching bases. The CDR3 protein sequence reads: CASSPRRGFAEAFF. Here is the DNA: TGTGCCAGTAGCCCCCGGCGGGGGTTCGCTGAAGCTTTCTTT. Extended through the reference TRBV19 and TRBJ1-1 proteins, this CDR3 yields the full variable domain: DGGITQSPKYLFRKEGQNVTLSCEQNLNHDAMYWYRQDPGQGLRLIYYSQIVNDFQKGDIAEGYSVSREKKESFPLTVTSAQKNPTAFYLCASSPRRGFAEAFFGQGTRLTVV.